This T cell receptor beta chain is drawn from a study of regulatory T cells in long-lasting Graves disease. Looking at the study overall: By definition, persistent Graves' disease involved antithyroid drugs for over 5 years alongside positive TSH receptor antibodies. Study-wide findings and caveats: Accuracy was possibly reduced by small sample size. Samples came from peripheral blood alone, without thyroid tissue.

There are many counts of this clonotype. Its cognate antigen is unknown. Time point denoted: persistent/refractory GD, antithyroid drugs over 5 years with positive TRAb. The authors made the TCR library using RNA they extracted from PBMCs. The TCR beta library used iRepertoire HTBI primers with Arm-PCR amplification of CDR3. In the authors' methods: Across samples, 60 or so TRBV and around 14 TRBJ segments were found. TCRdb independently ran MiXCR on the multiplex PCR reads; one entry per CDR3 protein. For this entry, the V and J calls and clone size follow TCRdb and not the study's own pipeline. The table lists around 500,000 distinct CDR3 sequences, less than 25% of them singletons. The germline V gene encodes CDR1 SGHRS and CDR2 YFSETQ. The CDR3 sequence is 17 residues long. Trimming removed 4 bases from V and 0 bases from J; junction bases left unmatched: 11.

The sequencing used peripheral blood mononuclear cells (PBMCs), collected when the disease was refractory, from a patient treated with antithyroid drugs. The receptor's source is a female donor with Graves disease. This chain uses TRBV5-1 with TRBJ1-1, with TRBD1 identical over 8 bases. The CDR3 DNA reads TGCGCCAGCAGCCCATATGCGCAGGGGGCCCTGAACACTGAAGCTTTCTTT. This gives the protein CASSPYAQGALNTEAFF.